This T cell receptor (beta chain) was recovered during a study of shared clonotypes between healthy human individuals. CD45RO-negative cells were positively selected for CCR7, leaving out terminally differentiated effector memory CD45RA+ cells. TCRdb's copy holds only in-frame clones and misses some; the assay was immunoSEQ multiplex PCR. The repertoire holds 1.5 million to 2.5 million clones, with approximately 94% as singletons. Germline V gene sequence: CDR1 SGDLS, CDR2 YYNGEE. Germline trimming cut 4 bases from V and 2 bases from J; bases unmatched to any gene: 9. The CDR3 consists of 16 residues.

Sequenced sample: naive CD8+ T cells sorted from blood. The receptor's source is a young man in good health. The chain links TRBV9 to TRBJ2-1, with 7 bases that match TRBD2. The DNA of the CDR3 is TGTGCCAGCAGCCCCTCAAGCGGGATCGCCTACAATGAGCAGTTCTTC. This translates into CASSPSSGIAYNEQFF.